This is a list of T cell receptor beta chains from one sample in a study of radiation and T cells in renal cell carcinoma. Method: immunoSEQ multiplex PCR; TCRdb's copy keeps in-frame clones and lacks some. The sample carries 120,000 to 150,000 clones, over 80% recorded once. Sequencing used blood, obtained from a patient whose treatment included radiotherapy and nephrectomy. Every receptor here comes from a woman in her 50s with renal cell carcinoma. Each CDR3 is given with its conserved first and last residue. Fields, in order: J gene, D gene, clone size, V gene, CDR3 protein, CDR3 DNA. The D gene is left open where the match is weak. A row's size may be missing; if present it is once, few, many or a size class.

>TRBJ1-5|.|.|TRBV19
CASTDAARGNQPQHF
TGTGCCAGTACCGATGCCGCGCGTGGAAATCAGCCCCAGCATTTT
>TRBJ2-2|.|.|TRBV5-1
CASLPTGELFF
TGCGCCAGCCTCCCAACCGGGGAGCTGTTTTTT
>TRBJ2-7|TRBD2|.|TRBV5-1
CASSPSGREGEQYF
TGCGCCAGCAGCCCGAGCGGGAGAGAGGGCGAGCAGTACTTC
>TRBJ1-2|TRBD1|.|TRBV6-5
CASSPDRVLEGYTF
TGTGCCAGCAGCCCCGACAGGGTTTTGGAAGGCTACACCTTC
>TRBJ1-2|TRBD1|.|TRBV6-6
CASSTGTDYNYGYTF
TGTGCCAGCAGTACCGGGACAGACTATAACTATGGCTACACCTTC
>TRBJ1-2|.|few|TRBV19
CASSIDPGFLDGYTF
TGTGCCAGTAGTATAGACCCTGGGTTCCTCGATGGCTACACCTTC
>TRBJ2-7|.|.|TRBV25-1
CASSITGPEQYF
TGTGCCAGCAGTATTACAGGGCCCGAGCAGTACTTC
>TRBJ1-1|TRBD1|.|TRBV4-3
CASSPETGGASPEAFF
TGCGCCAGCAGCCCAGAGACAGGGGGCGCTTCTCCTGAAGCTTTCTTT
>TRBJ2-2|.|once|TRBV9
CASSVAPGGELFF
TGTGCCAGCAGCGTAGCGCCGGGCGGGGAGCTGTTTTTT
>TRBJ2-7|.|.|TRBV4-3
CASSQGPNPSYEQYF
TGCGCCAGCAGCCAGGGACCTAACCCTTCCTACGAGCAGTACTTC
>TRBJ1-5|.|.|TRBV4-3
CASSRGMDRHQPQHF
TGCGCCAGCAGCCGGGGCATGGACAGACATCAGCCCCAGCATTTT
>TRBJ2-5|.|.|TRBV20-1
CSARIRETQYF
TGCAGTGCTAGGATACGGGAGACCCAGTACTTC
>TRBJ1-2|TRBD1|.|TRBV9
CASSVDGTGGYTF
TGTGCCAGCAGCGTAGATGGGACAGGCGGCTACACCTTC
>TRBJ1-1|.|once|TRBV5-4
CASSLGGGMETEAFF
TGTGCCAGCAGCTTGGGGGGAGGAATGGAAACTGAAGCTTTCTTT
>TRBJ1-1|.|few|TRBV18
CASSPSRAGWNTEAFF
TGTGCCAGCTCACCGTCCAGGGCCGGATGGAACACTGAAGCTTTCTTT
>TRBJ1-1|.|.|TRBV29-1
CSVGNTEAFF
TGCAGCGTCGGGAACACTGAAGCTTTCTTT
>TRBJ2-7|TRBD2|few|TRBV5-1
CASSPASGFSYEQYF
TGCGCCAGCAGCCCGGCTAGCGGGTTCTCCTACGAGCAGTACTTC
>TRBJ2-1|.|few|TRBV19
CASSAGVGRGRNEQFF
TGTGCCAGTAGTGCCGGAGTAGGGCGTGGGCGTAATGAGCAGTTCTTC
>TRBJ1-1|.|.|TRBV30
CAWDPTGVNTEAFF
TGTGCCTGGGACCCGACAGGAGTGAACACTGAAGCTTTCTTT
>TRBJ2-7|.|.|TRBV6-5
CASSYVTSHEQYF
TGTGCCAGCAGTTACGTCACTAGCCACGAGCAGTACTTC
>TRBJ2-2|.|.|TRBV5-1
CASSLAWGSGELFF
TGCGCCAGCAGCTTGGCTTGGGGGTCCGGGGAGCTGTTTTTT
>TRBJ2-3|.|.|TRBV27
CASSSRSRGVRDTQYF
TGTGCCAGCAGTTCGAGGTCTAGGGGAGTGAGAGATACGCAGTATTTT
>TRBJ1-5|.|.|TRBV5-6
CASSLDRERDQPQHF
TGTGCCAGCAGCTTGGACAGGGAGAGGGATCAGCCCCAGCATTTT
>TRBJ2-2|TRBD2|few|TRBV7-9
CAATSGGKPENTGELFF
TGTGCCGCGACTAGCGGGGGCAAACCTGAGAACACCGGGGAGCTGTTTTTT
>TRBJ2-5|.|.|TRBV15
CATSRGSSQETQYF
TGTGCCACCAGCAGGGGTTCGTCCCAAGAGACCCAGTACTTC
>TRBJ2-7|TRBD1|.|TRBV29-1
CSVTGQAAYEQYF
TGCAGCGTTACAGGACAGGCGGCCTACGAGCAGTACTTC
>TRBJ2-2|.|.|TRBV15
CDPDLRAGELFF
TGTGACCCGGACCTTAGGGCCGGGGAGCTGTTTTTT
>TRBJ1-1|.|.|TRBV4-3
CASSQGDGDEAFF
TGCGCCAGCAGCCAGGGGGACGGGGATGAAGCTTTCTTT
>TRBJ1-2|.|.|TRBV5-1
CASSAGSNYGYTF
TGCGCCAGCAGCGCCGGCAGTAACTATGGCTACACCTTC
>TRBJ1-2|.|few|TRBV19
CASNTAGSIYGYTF
TGTGCCAGTAACACGGCCGGGTCCATCTATGGCTACACCTTC
>TRBJ2-7|TRBD1|.|TRBV10-3
CAIQKGQVGFYEQYF
TGTGCCATCCAAAAAGGACAGGTGGGATTCTACGAGCAGTACTTC
>TRBJ2-3|.|.|TRBV20-1
CSGDSTDTQYF
TGCAGTGGGGATAGCACAGATACGCAGTATTTT
>TRBJ2-5|TRBD1|.|TRBV19
CASSIRTGSQETQYF
TGTGCCAGTAGTATCAGGACAGGGTCCCAAGAGACCCAGTACTTC
>TRBJ1-2|TRBD1|.|TRBV5-4
CASSSTGYYGYTF
TGTGCCAGCAGCTCGACAGGGTACTATGGCTACACCTTC
>TRBJ1-2|.|once|TRBV11-2
CASSPATTNYGYTF
TGTGCCAGCAGCCCTGCTACTACTAACTATGGCTACACCTTC
>TRBJ2-1|.|.|TRBV5-6
CASSFVGAGYNEQFF
TGTGCCAGCAGCTTTGTGGGGGCGGGGTACAATGAGCAGTTCTTC
>TRBJ2-5|.|.|TRBV6-5
CASGLGGEETQYF
TGTGCCAGCGGCCTCGGGGGCGAAGAGACCCAGTACTTC
>TRBJ1-6|.|.|TRBV2
CATGGAGSSPLHF
TGTGCCACGGGCGGGGCAGGGAGTTCACCCCTCCACTTT
>TRBJ1-6|.|.|TRBV5-6
CASSSPGGVYNSPLHF
TGTGCCAGCAGCTCCCCGGGGGGGGTCTATAATTCACCCCTCCACTTT
>TRBJ2-1|.|.|TRBV5-6
CASLSYNEQFF
TGTGCCAGCCTTTCCTACAATGAGCAGTTCTTC
>TRBJ2-3|.|.|TRBV5-1
CASSRDTDTQYF
TGCGCCAGCAGCCGAGACACAGATACGCAGTATTTT
>TRBJ2-7|.|.|TRBV25-1
CASSAGATLSYEQYF
TGTGCCAGCAGTGCAGGGGCTACATTATCCTACGAGCAGTACTTC
>TRBJ1-2|.|.|TRBV29-1
CSVSDGGYGYTF
TGCAGCGTTTCCGACGGAGGCTATGGCTACACCTTC
>TRBJ1-5|.|.|TRBV19
CASSIDRLPQHF
TGTGCCAGTAGTATAGATCGTCTTCCCCAACATTTT
>TRBJ2-1|TRBD2|.|TRBV9
CASSPIGLAGEGDNEQFF
TGTGCCAGCAGCCCCATCGGACTAGCGGGAGAAGGGGACAATGAGCAGTTCTTC
>TRBJ1-1|.|.|TRBV11-3
CASSLRGSNTEAFF
TGTGCCAGCAGCTTACGAGGTTCCAACACTGAAGCTTTCTTT
>TRBJ1-5|.|.|TRBV4-3
CASSQGLGNNQPQHF
TGCGCCAGCAGCCAAGGTTTAGGGAACAATCAGCCCCAGCATTTT
>TRBJ2-7|TRBD1|.|TRBV4-1
CASSQGTGLSYEQYF
TGCGCCAGCAGCCAGGGGACAGGACTCTCCTACGAGCAGTACTTC
>TRBJ2-7|TRBD1|.|TRBV6-5
CASSSQSGQGTYEQYF
TGTGCCAGCAGTTCCCAATCCGGACAGGGAACCTACGAGCAGTACTTC
>TRBJ1-3|.|.|TRBV5-1
CASTQGINGNTIYF
TGCGCCAGCACTCAGGGTATTAATGGAAACACCATATATTTT
>TRBJ2-5|.|once|TRBV5-4
CASSFRTGVGETQYF
TGTGCCAGCAGCTTCCGTACAGGCGTCGGAGAGACCCAGTACTTC
>TRBJ2-7|TRBD2|few|TRBV27
CASKAGGPLNEQYF
TGTGCCAGCAAGGCGGGAGGGCCTTTGAACGAGCAGTACTTC
>TRBJ1-4|.|few|TRBV30
CAWSVGASATNEKLFF
TGTGCCTGGAGTGTCGGGGCTTCAGCAACTAATGAAAAACTGTTTTTT